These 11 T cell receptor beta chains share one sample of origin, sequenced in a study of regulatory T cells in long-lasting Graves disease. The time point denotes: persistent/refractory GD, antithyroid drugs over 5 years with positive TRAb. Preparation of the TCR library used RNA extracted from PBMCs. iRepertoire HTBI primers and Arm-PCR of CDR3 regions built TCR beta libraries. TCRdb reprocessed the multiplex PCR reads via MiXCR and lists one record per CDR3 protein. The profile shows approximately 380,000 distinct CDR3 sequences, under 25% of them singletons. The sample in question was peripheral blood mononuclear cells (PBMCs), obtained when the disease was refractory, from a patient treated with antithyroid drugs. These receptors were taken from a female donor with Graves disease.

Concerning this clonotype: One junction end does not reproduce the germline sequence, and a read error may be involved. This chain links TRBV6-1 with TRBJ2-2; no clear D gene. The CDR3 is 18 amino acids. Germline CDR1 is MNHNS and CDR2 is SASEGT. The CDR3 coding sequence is TGTGCCAGCATTGAACTGGGCCGAAAGCCCGCGAACACCGGGGAGCTGTTTTTT. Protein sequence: CASIELGRKPANTGELFF.

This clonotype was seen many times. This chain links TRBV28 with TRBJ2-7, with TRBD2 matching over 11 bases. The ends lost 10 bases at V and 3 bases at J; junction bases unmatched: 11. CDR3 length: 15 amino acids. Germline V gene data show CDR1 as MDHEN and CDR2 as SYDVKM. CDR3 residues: CATRDPGTSGYEQYF. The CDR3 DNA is TGTGCCACAAGGGACCCCGGGACTAGCGGCTACGAGCAGTACTTC.

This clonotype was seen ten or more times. The CDR3 protein is CASRDRGEGQPQHF. CDR3 nucleotides: TGTGCCAGCAGAGACAGGGGCGAGGGTCAGCCCCAGCATTTT. The gene calls are TRBV2 and TRBJ1-5, with 8 bases aligning to TRBD1. The CDR3 extends over 14 amino acids. Germline trimming cut 6 bases from V and 6 bases from J; bases unmatched to any gene: 7. From germline, CDR1 is SNHLY and CDR2 FYNNEI.

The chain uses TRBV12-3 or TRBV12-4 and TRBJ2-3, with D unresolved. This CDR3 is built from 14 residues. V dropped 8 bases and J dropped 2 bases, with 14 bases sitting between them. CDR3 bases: TGTGCCAGCGCGACCAGGTTGGCCACAGATACGCAGTATTTT. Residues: CASATRLATDTQYF.

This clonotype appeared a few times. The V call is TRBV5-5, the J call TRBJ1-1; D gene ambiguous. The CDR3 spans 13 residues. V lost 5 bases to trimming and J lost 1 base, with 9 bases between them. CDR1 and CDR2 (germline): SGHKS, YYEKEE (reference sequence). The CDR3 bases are TGTGCCAGCAGTCGGAATGGGAACACTGAAGCTTTCTTT. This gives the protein CASSRNGNTEAFF.

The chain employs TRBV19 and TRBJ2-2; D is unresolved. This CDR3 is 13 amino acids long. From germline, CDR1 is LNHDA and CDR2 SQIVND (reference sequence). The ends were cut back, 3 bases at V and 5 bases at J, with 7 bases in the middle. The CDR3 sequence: CASSIDVTGELFF. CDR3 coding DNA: TGTGCCAGTAGTATCGACGTAACCGGGGAGCTGTTTTTT.

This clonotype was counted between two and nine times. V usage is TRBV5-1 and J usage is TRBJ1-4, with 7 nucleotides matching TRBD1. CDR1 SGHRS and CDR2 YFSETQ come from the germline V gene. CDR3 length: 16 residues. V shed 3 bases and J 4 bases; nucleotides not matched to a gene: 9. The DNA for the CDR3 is TGCGCCAGCAGCTCCTATTCCGGGACAGTTAATGAAAAACTGTTTTTT. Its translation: CASSSYSGTVNEKLFF.

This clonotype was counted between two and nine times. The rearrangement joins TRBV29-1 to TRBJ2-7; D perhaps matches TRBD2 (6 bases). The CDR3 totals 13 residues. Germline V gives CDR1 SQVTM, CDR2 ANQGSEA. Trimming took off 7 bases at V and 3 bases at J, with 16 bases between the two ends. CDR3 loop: CSADGGNLYEQYF. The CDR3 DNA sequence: TGCAGCGCCGACGGGGGAAACCTCTACGAGCAGTACTTC.

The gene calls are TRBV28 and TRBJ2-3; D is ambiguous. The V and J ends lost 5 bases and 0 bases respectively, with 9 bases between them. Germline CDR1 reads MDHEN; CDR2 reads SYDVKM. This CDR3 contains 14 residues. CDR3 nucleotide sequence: TGTGCCAGCAGTGTAGGGTCTAGCACAGATACGCAGTATTTT. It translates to CASSVGSSTDTQYF. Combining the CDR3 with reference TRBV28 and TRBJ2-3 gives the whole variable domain DVKVTQSSRYLVKRTGEKVFLECVQDMDHENMFWYRQDPGLGLRLIYFSYDVKMKEKGDIPEGYSVSREKKERFSLILESASTNQTSMYLCASSVGSSTDTQYFGPGTRLTVL.

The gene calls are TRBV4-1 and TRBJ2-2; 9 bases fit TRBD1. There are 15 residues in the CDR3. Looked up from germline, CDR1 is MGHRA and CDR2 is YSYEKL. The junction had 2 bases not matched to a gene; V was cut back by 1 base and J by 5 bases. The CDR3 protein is CASSQVQGATGELFF. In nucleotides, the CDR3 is TGCGCCAGCAGCCAAGTACAGGGGGCGACCGGGGAGCTGTTTTTT.

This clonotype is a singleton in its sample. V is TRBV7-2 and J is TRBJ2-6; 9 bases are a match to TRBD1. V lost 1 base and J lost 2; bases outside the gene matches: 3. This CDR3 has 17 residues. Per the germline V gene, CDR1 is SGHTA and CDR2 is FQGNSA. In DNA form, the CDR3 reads TGTGCCAGCAGCTTAGGCGGGACAGGGACTGGGGCCAACGTCCTGACTTTC. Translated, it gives CASSLGGTGTGANVLTF.